The rows below give T cell receptor beta chains drawn from one sample of a study of technical replicates of blood from a few donors. This table comes from immunoSEQ multiplex PCR, and its TCRdb copy is limited to in-frame clones, with some not included. Here the sample spans 98,000 or so clones, more than 90% being singletons. The material sequenced was T cells isolated from PBMCs. Every receptor here comes from a human donor in good health. Each CDR3 is given with its conserved first and last residue.

J gene	V gene	CDR3 protein
TRBJ2-7	TRBV7-9	CASSLASLDYEQYF
TRBJ1-6	TRBV7-9	CASRTGANSPLHF
TRBJ1-5	TRBV27	CASSFGTGNQPQHF
TRBJ1-5	TRBV30	CAWAQGSQPQHF
TRBJ2-1	TRBV13	CASSPGASGYNEQFF
TRBJ2-3	TRBV18	CASSPKRGGKRNTQYF
TRBJ2-5	TRBV18	CASSQGQGETQYF
TRBJ2-7	TRBV19	CASSVTRLTYEQYF
TRBJ2-1	TRBV5-1	CASSLGLAGYNEQFF
TRBJ2-1	TRBV27	CASSPLAGLAGGIGEQFF
TRBJ1-5	TRBV2	CASGTEGNQPQHF
TRBJ2-7	TRBV9	CASSPRQGTYEQYF
TRBJ2-7	TRBV6-1	CASSELGQGAWDEQYF
TRBJ2-2	TRBV7-8	CVWLGANTGELFF
TRBJ2-1	TRBV2	CASSEEAGGYNEQFF
TRBJ1-2	TRBV6-1	CASSEDAGGDYGYTF
TRBJ1-5	TRBV9	CASSVGQSNQPQHF
TRBJ2-6	TRBV29-1	CSAKTGRNSGANVLTF
TRBJ2-1	TRBV28	CASSFVGGSEQFF
TRBJ1-2	TRBV19	CASSRDTPYGYTF
TRBJ1-5	TRBV4-1	CASSQDLSGNGQPQHF
TRBJ1-1	TRBV6-5	CASSIHRDTEAFF
TRBJ2-1	TRBV6-5	CASRPTSGIVNEQFF
TRBJ1-1	TRBV11-2	CASSLMTWMNTEAFF
TRBJ2-3	TRBV5-1	CASSLGLALDTQYF
TRBJ1-2	TRBV6-5	CASSYGPPYGYTF
TRBJ2-1	TRBV7-7	CASSPTGFESSYNEQFF
TRBJ2-7	TRBV5-4	CASSLEGHGIYEQYF
TRBJ2-2	TRBV11-2	CASSKREKMGTGELFF
TRBJ1-5	TRBV6-1	CASLPQGASNQPQHF
TRBJ1-1	TRBV5-1	CASSSGQGAMNTEAFF
TRBJ2-5	TRBV27	CASTTGSLETQYF
TRBJ2-3	TRBV5-8	CASTPFGGAGDTQYF
TRBJ2-1	TRBV2	CASSENLAGGSLEQFF
TRBJ2-7	TRBV25-1	CASSETGPPYEQYF
TRBJ2-1	TRBV28	CASRSSGDYNEQFF
TRBJ2-1	TRBV7-8	CASSPLRERGNEQFF
TRBJ2-7	TRBV19	CASSIIDAGLYEQYF
TRBJ1-2	TRBV7-3	CASSLQGNNYGYTF
TRBJ1-1	TRBV7-8	CASSLVGTGDMNTEAFF
TRBJ2-7	TRBV5-6	CASSPGYGTSGRDEQYF
TRBJ2-1	TRBV27	CASSLLPGHPEDEQFF